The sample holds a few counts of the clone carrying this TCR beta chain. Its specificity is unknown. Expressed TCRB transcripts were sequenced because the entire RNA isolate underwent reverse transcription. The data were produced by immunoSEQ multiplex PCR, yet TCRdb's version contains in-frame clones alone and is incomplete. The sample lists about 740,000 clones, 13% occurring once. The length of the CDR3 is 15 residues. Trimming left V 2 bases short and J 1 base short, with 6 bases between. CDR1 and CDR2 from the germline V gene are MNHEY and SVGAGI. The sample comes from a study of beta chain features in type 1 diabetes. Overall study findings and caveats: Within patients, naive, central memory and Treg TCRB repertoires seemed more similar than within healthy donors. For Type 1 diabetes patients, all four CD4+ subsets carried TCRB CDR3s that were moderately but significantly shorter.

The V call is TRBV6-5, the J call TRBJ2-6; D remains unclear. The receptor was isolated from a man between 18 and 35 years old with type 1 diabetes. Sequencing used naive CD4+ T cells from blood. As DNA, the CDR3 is TGTGCCAGCAGTTACAGGGTTTCTGGGGCCAACGTCCTGACTTTC. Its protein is CASSYRVSGANVLTF.